The present T cell receptor (beta chain) was sequenced within a study of graft-versus-host responses after intestinal transplantation (dated by TCRdb to the early 2020s). About the study as a whole: The transplants that recipients got were multivisceral, liver-intestinal, or isolated intestinal. Every recipient was given anti-thymocyte globulin induction, then maintenance tacrolimus and steroids for about three years. After intestinal transplantation, graft-versus-host and host-versus-graft alloreactive T cell clones in the graft, circulation and bone marrow were tracked using bulk TCR-beta CDR3 sequencing. Alloreactive clones were identified by sequencing pre-transplant mixed lymphocyte reaction products and comparing them with unstimulated pre-transplant donor and recipient T cells. A cohort of approximately 24 intestinal transplant recipients, including one retransplant, was enrolled, and a few patients lacking pretransplant specimens were excluded. A peak of at least 4% donor T cells among recipient peripheral blood mononuclear cells was the definition used for donor T cell macrochimerism. Samples from a few later patients were sequenced in-house on an Illumina MiSeq with MiXCR processing rather than by the commercial service.

What the authors observed across the whole study: Early after transplant, peak levels of circulating GvH clones were associated with declines in HvG clones. The relatively low number and heterogeneity of intestinal transplant patients limited the conclusions. Patients with donor T cell macrochimerism had high GvH to HvG T cell clonal ratios in their allografts. GvH clones were found in recipient bone marrow, and some of the GvH clones appeared earlier in ileal mucosa or blood, which is consistent with an intestinal mucosal origin.

Blood samples were collected up to 4 times in the first month after transplant and then at least monthly when available. The CDR3 measures 16 amino acids from cysteine to phenylalanine. Of the read, only the CDR3 DNA is kept; its 48 bases are in frame from base 1. CDR1 and CDR2 were assigned from the germline V gene as KGHSH and LQKENI. Relative to germline, V is missing 4 bases and J is missing 3 bases, with 6 bases of the junction outside any gene match. Preparation of the library involved the immunoSEQ multiplex PCR assay. For most patients, high-throughput TCR-beta CDR3 sequencing of genomic DNA was performed by Adaptive Biotechnologies. Concerning the study's data processing: Adaptive's ImmunoSEQ software supplied the TCR sequencing data for approximately 18 patients, while MiXCR and VDJtools were used to process a few other patients. CDR3 nucleotide sequences shared between donor and recipient were removed because their origin could not be assigned. To be classed as alloreactive, a clone needed at least 2-fold expansion over unstimulated cells and a minimum CFSE-low frequency of 0.002% (template counts) or 0.001% (read counts). Clones detected in sequenced pre-transplant spleen, lymph node, or MLR CFSE-low populations of the donor or recipient were defined as mappable. Cumulative frequency of alloreactive clones was calculated as a percentage of all sequences weighted by copy number. In its TCRdb copy, this immuneACCESS table keeps in-frame sequences only and misses some clones. Where compared with another copy, unresolved V genes explain less than half of these, and the others have no known cause. For V, J and clone size, that table is used; D and trimming come from the DNA. For this sample the table gives about 40,000 clones, of which less than 95% were detected only once. The ten top clones hold approximately 2.3% of the sample.

A word on this clone: The antigen this receptor binds is unknown. No base qualities exist here, and no much larger clone lies one base off it.

The origin of this receptor is a human patient who received an intestinal transplant, so some T cells may come from the graft donor. Here the chain combines TRBV18 and TRBJ2-1, and 10 bases in between align with TRBD1. The sample here was PBMCs, taken approximately 320 days after intestinal transplant. The sequenced DNA is TGTGCCAGCTCACTTCTCGGGACAGGGGACTACAATGAGCAGTTCTTC. It is translated as CASSLLGTGDYNEQFF.